This T cell receptor beta chain was recovered during a study of T cell responses to AZD1222 COVID-19 vaccine. Assay: immunoSEQ multiplex PCR; the TCRdb copy retains only in-frame clones and omits some. Here the sample spans 65,000 to 70,000 clones, approximately 85% being singletons. Per the germline V gene, CDR1 is SEHNR and CDR2 is FQNEAQ (reference sequence). V shed 1 base and J 6 bases; nucleotides not matched to a gene: 3. The CDR3 has 15 residues. The chain is built from TRBV7-9 and TRBJ2-2; 9 nucleotides line up with TRBD1. The TCR comes from an adult in good health. Here the sequenced sample was peripheral blood, taken on day 0 of AZD1222 vaccination. The CDR3 DNA sequence: TGTGCCAGCAGCTTAGACAGGGGGCTGGCCGGGGAGCTGTTTTTT. Translated: CASSLDRGLAGELFF.